The 24 T cell receptor beta chains below all came from one sample that was sequenced in a study of beta chain features in type 1 diabetes. As every portion of the isolated RNA was reverse transcribed, the sequencing read expressed TCRB transcripts. Method: immunoSEQ multiplex PCR; TCRdb's copy keeps in-frame clones and lacks some. The sample contains roughly 130,000 clones, roughly a tenth of which appear only once. Sequenced input: central memory CD4+ T cells from blood. All receptors come from a man aged 18 to 29 in good health.

This sequence joins TRBV7-9 and TRBJ2-7; possible D gene TRBD2, 5 bases. The germline V and J ends were trimmed by 7 bases and 0 bases, with 7 bases remaining between them. The CDR3 loop spans 12 amino acids. Germline V CDR1 and CDR2: SEHNR, FQNEAQ (reference sequence). In DNA form, the CDR3 reads TGTGCCAGCACTCGGGACTCCTACGAGCAGTACTTC. This translates into CASTRDSYEQYF.

This rearrangement joins TRBV30 to TRBJ2-7, with D possibly TRBD2 on 7 matching bases. Germline CDR1 reads GTSNPN; CDR2 reads SVGIG (reference sequence). V lost 3 bases and J lost 6, with 12 bases in between. CDR3 length: 12 amino acids. CDR3 in amino acids: CAWSPRGPEQYF. For the CDR3, the DNA is TGTGCCTGGAGCCCGCGGGGGCCCGAGCAGTACTTC.

This clone came up many times. The J gene is TRBJ2-1, the V gene TRBV28; 8 bases align to TRBD2. The CDR3 is made up of 15 amino acids. In germline, CDR1 is MDHEN, CDR2 SYDVKM. After removal of 4 bases from V and 8 bases from J, the junction contained 10 bases not matched to a gene. This CDR3 reads CASSSPGTSVYEQFF. DNA for the CDR3: TGTGCCAGCAGTTCTCCCGGGACTAGTGTTTATGAGCAGTTCTTC.

This clone appeared a few times. The rearrangement joins TRBV10-3 to TRBJ2-5; 10 positions match TRBD2. The length of the CDR3 is 17 residues. Germline assignment: CDR1 ENHRY and CDR2 SYGVKD. The V segment lost 8 bases and the J segment 4 bases; nucleotides outside the gene matches: 16. This chain's CDR3 is CAISPGGSGGRGETQYF. For the CDR3, the DNA is TGTGCCATCTCCCCGGGGGGTAGCGGGGGGAGAGGAGAGACCCAGTACTTC.

This clone appeared a few times. The rearrangement uses TRBV27 and TRBJ1-5; D remains unclear. V shed 4 bases and J shed 4 bases, with 5 bases lying between them. The germline V gene encodes CDR1 MNHEY and CDR2 SMNVEV (reference sequence). The CDR3 totals 12 residues. Here the CDR3 reads CASSSQNQPQHF. CDR3 sequence (DNA): TGTGCCAGCAGTTCCCAGAATCAGCCCCAGCATTTT.

This clone was seen a few times. The V call is TRBV4-3, the J call TRBJ1-2; 9 bases line up with TRBD1. Germline V gene data show CDR1 as LGHNA and CDR2 as YSLEER. The CDR3 runs to 16 residues. V dropped 1 base and J dropped 0; count of bases not matched to a gene: 3. The CDR3 DNA reads TGCGCCAGCAGCCAAGGGACAGGGGACTCTAACTATGGCTACACCTTC. This gives the protein CASSQGTGDSNYGYTF.

The chain links TRBV4-3 to TRBJ2-5; the match to TRBD1 covers 8 bases. The CDR3 sequence is 15 residues long. Germline V gives CDR1 LGHNA, CDR2 YSLEER. Unmatched junction bases numbered 10, after V lost 7 bases and J lost 3 bases. The CDR3: CASTRTGRIEETQYF. The CDR3, as DNA: TGCGCCAGCACCAGGACAGGGAGAATCGAAGAGACCCAGTACTTC.

This clone was recorded many times. The chain is built from TRBV18 and TRBJ1-5; no clear D gene. Trimming removed 3 bases at V and 2 bases at J, with 5 bases between. CDR1 is KGHSH, CDR2 LQKENI, per germline. This CDR3 spans 13 amino acids. The CDR3, as DNA: TGTGCCAGCTCACCGGGCGGCAATCAGCCCCAGCATTTT. Translating gives CASSPGGNQPQHF.

The sample holds a few counts of this clone. The chain employs TRBV11-2 and TRBJ2-3, with TRBD2 matching 8 bases. Germline V gives CDR1 SGHAT, CDR2 FQNNGV. After removal of 0 bases from V and 4 bases from J, the junction contained 6 bases not matched to a gene. The length of the CDR3 is 16 residues. CDR3 bases: TGTGCCAGCAGCTTAGAAGCGGGGGTCCCATCAGATACGCAGTATTTT. Protein product: CASSLEAGVPSDTQYF.

The chain uses TRBV5-1 and TRBJ2-2; 11 nucleotides agree with TRBD2. This CDR3 has 17 residues. Germline V lookup: CDR1 SGHRS, CDR2 YFSETQ. Germline trimming cut 4 bases from V and 2 bases from J; bases unmatched to any gene: 7. The CDR3 loop is CASSLGTSGPNTGELFF. The CDR3 DNA is TGCGCCAGCAGCCTCGGGACTAGCGGTCCAAACACCGGGGAGCTGTTTTTT. Filled out from reference TRBV5-1 and TRBJ2-2, the complete variable domain reads KAGVTQTPRYLIKTRGQQVTLSCSPISGHRSVSWYQQTPGQGLQFLFEYFSETQRNKGNFPGRFSGRQFSNSRSEMNVSTLELGDSALYLCASSLGTSGPNTGELFFGEGSRLTVL.

The chain has TRBV15 and TRBJ2-2; 8 positions agree with TRBD1. The CDR3 is made up of 15 amino acids. CDR1 and CDR2 (germline): LNHNV, YYDKDF (reference sequence). Losses at the gene ends were 5 bases for V and 4 bases for J; bases not matched to a gene: 6. The CDR3 spells CATSRGQGPTGELFF. The CDR3 DNA is TGTGCCACCAGCCGCGGACAGGGTCCCACCGGGGAGCTGTTTTTT. The whole variable domain, remainder taken from reference TRBV15 and TRBJ2-2, is DAMVIQNPRYQVTQFGKPVTLSCSQTLNHNVMYWYQQKSSQAPKLLFHYYDKDFNNEADTPDNFQSRRPNTSFCFLDIRSPGLGDTAMYLCATSRGQGPTGELFFGEGSRLTVL.

Ten or more counts support this clone. The gene calls are TRBV7-2 and TRBJ2-3; D ambiguous. Germline CDR1 reads SGHTA; CDR2 reads FQGNSA. The V end lost 1 base, the J end lost 2 bases, and 7 bases lay between the germline ends. The CDR3 is 14 amino acids. The DNA for the CDR3 is TGTGCCAGCAGCTTAGGAGGTCTCACAGATACGCAGTATTTT. Translating gives CASSLGGLTDTQYF.

This clone has more than one count but fewer than ten. V is TRBV27 and J is TRBJ1-2; TRBD1 agrees at 7 bases. J lost 4 bases, V lost 4 bases, and 6 bases had no gene match. The V gene's germline CDR1 is MNHEY and CDR2 SMNVEV (reference sequence). The CDR3 is 14 amino acids. The CDR3 reads CASSSGGRPYGYTF. The DNA for the CDR3 is TGTGCCAGCAGTTCAGGGGGGCGCCCCTATGGCTACACCTTC.

This clone was detected a few times. The V call is TRBV13, the J call TRBJ2-7, with TRBD2 matching over 8 bases. The V gene end was trimmed by 8 bases and the J gene end by 3 bases; junction bases not matched to a gene: 21. The CDR3 covers 18 residues. Germline V lookup: CDR1 PRHDT, CDR2 FYEKMQ (reference sequence). CDR3 in DNA: TGTGCCAGCTCACCGTTTAGGAGCGGGGGCCTCCCCCGCTACGAGCAGTACTTC. The encoded protein is CASSPFRSGGLPRYEQYF.

This rearrangement joins TRBV7-8 to TRBJ2-3; weak D call: TRBD2 (5 bases). The germline CDR1 and CDR2 sequences are SGHVS and FQNEAQ. The length of the CDR3 is 13 residues. Between the trimmed V and J ends, which lost 5 bases and 3 bases, there was a span of 9 bases. The CDR3 coding sequence is TGTGCCAGCAGCGAGCGGAAGACAGATACGCAGTATTTT. It codes for CASSERKTDTQYF.

The V and J genes are TRBV11-3 and TRBJ2-3; D might be TRBD1 (7 bases). Germline lookup yields CDR1 SGHNT and CDR2 YENEEA. V shed 5 bases and J shed 5 bases, with 11 bases lying between them. This CDR3 region has 13 residues. The CDR3 sequence is CASSQGGVDTQYF. As DNA, the CDR3 is TGTGCCAGCAGCCAGGGGGGCGTAGATACGCAGTATTTT.

In this sample, this clone turned up a few times. CDR3: CASSPSPGLEKTQYF. CDR3 in DNA: TGTGCCAGCAGCCCCAGCCCGGGACTAGAGAAGACCCAGTACTTC. The J gene is TRBJ2-5, the V gene TRBV7-2; TRBD2 matches at 8 bases. Unmatched junction bases numbered 11, after V lost 5 bases and J lost 6 bases. The CDR3 length is 15 residues. Germline V CDR1 and CDR2: SGHTA, FQGNSA.

This clone has only a few counts. The chain uses TRBV29-1 and TRBJ1-5, with D possibly TRBD1 on 5 matching bases. V shed 4 bases and J shed 7 bases, with 11 bases lying between them. CDR3 length: 12 residues. Germline CDR1 reads SQVTM; CDR2 reads ANQGSEA. CDR3: CSVGSGGQPQHF. The CDR3 DNA reads as TGCAGCGTTGGGAGCGGGGGACAGCCCCAGCATTTT.

The rearrangement joins TRBV9 to TRBJ1-2; D uncertain. Trimming pared 4 bases from V and 0 bases from J, leaving 16 bases between. Germline V gene lookup returns CDR1 SGDLS and CDR2 YYNGEE. The CDR3 sequence is 16 residues long. CDR3 region: CASSPTTSTANYGYTF. CDR3 nucleotide sequence: TGTGCCAGCAGCCCAACGACCTCCACAGCTAACTATGGCTACACCTTC.

In this sample, this clone turned up a few times. The genes are TRBV5-1 and TRBJ2-7; 9 nucleotides align to TRBD1. Unmatched junction bases numbered 6, after V lost 2 bases and J lost 6 bases. The CDR3 extends over 14 amino acids. Germline V CDR1 and CDR2: SGHRS, YFSETQ. DNA of the CDR3: TGCGCCAGCAGCTTCGGGACAGGGCTTATCGAGCAGTACTTC. Its protein product is CASSFGTGLIEQYF.

This clone has ten or more counts. This chain uses TRBV7-9 with TRBJ2-7, with 11 bases identical to TRBD2. Germline trimming cut 1 base from V and 2 bases from J; bases unmatched to any gene: 1. The CDR3 covers 15 residues. CDR1 and CDR2 from the germline V gene are SEHNR and FQNEAQ (reference sequence). The CDR3 loop is CASSLGLAGPYEQYF. CDR3 DNA sequence: TGTGCCAGCAGCTTAGGACTAGCGGGGCCCTACGAGCAGTACTTC.

V and J are TRBV28 and TRBJ2-7; 9 bases match TRBD2. With 8 bases clipped from V and 6 bases from J, the junction kept 11 bases outside the gene matches. The germline V gene encodes CDR1 MDHEN and CDR2 SYDVKM. The CDR3 sequence is 14 residues long. CDR3 in amino acids: CASLPAQRGAEQYF. In nucleotides, the CDR3 is TGTGCCAGCCTCCCAGCCCAGCGGGGGGCCGAGCAGTACTTC.

This clone was detected a few times. The chain joins TRBV19 to TRBJ1-1; D might be TRBD1 (5 bases). Germline CDR1 is LNHDA and CDR2 is SQIVND (reference sequence). This CDR3 is built from 14 residues. V lost 7 bases and J 1 base, leaving 13 bases between the germline ends. CDR3 loop: CASTYDRGNTEAFF. In DNA, the CDR3 is TGTGCCAGTACCTATGATAGGGGGAACACTGAAGCTTTCTTT.

This clone was seen more than once but under ten times. Distinct nucleotide sequences in the sample also encode this CDR3. V and J are TRBV7-3 and TRBJ2-1, with 10 bases fitting TRBD1. The CDR3 runs to 14 residues. Germline V gene data show CDR1 as SGHTA and CDR2 as FQGTGA. Trimming at V came to 5 bases and at J to 7 bases, leaving 5 bases not matched to a gene. The CDR3 nucleotides read TGTGCCAGCAGCCTCGGACAGGGGGAGAATGAGCAGTTCTTC. This translates into CASSLGQGENEQFF.